A single TCR beta chain is shown here with its context. Its antigen is undetermined. These data belong to a study of T cell repertoires in cytomegalovirus infection. About the study: Recently identified HLA-C-restricted and well-studied HLA-B-restricted CMV epitopes were used.

MiXCR, applied by TCRdb to the reads, yields one record per CDR3 protein. The table shows roughly 920,000 distinct CDR3 sequences, with around 32% occurring only once. Germline V gives CDR1 SGDLS, CDR2 YYNGEE. V lost 3 bases, J lost 2 bases, and 15 bases lay in between. The CDR3 covers 15 residues. Points from the study as a whole: Dominating the ex vivo response were HLA-C-restricted CMV-specific TCR beta clonotypes.

This sequence joins TRBV9 and TRBJ2-7, with D possibly called TRBD1 or TRBD2 (6 bases each). The sample consisted of cultured CD8+ T cells from PBMCs, taken from culture after CMV antigen stimulation. The receptor's source is a human donor in good health (CMV status not recorded). Some clones in this sample may be carry-over from other donors' samples. CDR3 in amino acids: CASSGGGTKTYEQYF. CDR3 DNA sequence: TGTGCCAGCAGCGGAGGCGGGACAAAGACCTACGAGCAGTACTTC.